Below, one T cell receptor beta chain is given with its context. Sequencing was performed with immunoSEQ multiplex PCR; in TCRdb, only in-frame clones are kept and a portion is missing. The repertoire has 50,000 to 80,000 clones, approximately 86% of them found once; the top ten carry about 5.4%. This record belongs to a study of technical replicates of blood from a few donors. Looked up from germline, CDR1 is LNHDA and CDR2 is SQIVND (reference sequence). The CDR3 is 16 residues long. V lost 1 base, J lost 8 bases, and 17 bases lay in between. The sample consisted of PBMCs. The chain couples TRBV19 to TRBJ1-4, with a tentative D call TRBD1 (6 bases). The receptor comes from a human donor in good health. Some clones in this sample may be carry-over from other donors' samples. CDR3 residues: CASSIVSPGAREKLFF. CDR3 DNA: TGTGCCAGTAGTATAGTCAGCCCAGGGGCCCGGGAAAAACTGTTTTTT.